Each of the 13 T cell receptor beta chains below was sequenced from the same sample in a study of blood T cell repertoires in COVID-19. The method was immunoSEQ multiplex PCR; TCRdb's version includes in-frame clones alone and lacks a portion of them. The profile covers about 190,000 clones, with roughly 78% appearing a single time and approximately 3% taken by the ten largest. Sequenced sample: peripheral blood. Receptor source: a woman older than 75 with active or convalescent COVID-19.

Remarks on this clone: Different DNA sequences within this sample yield the same CDR3. The chain combines TRBV11-2 with TRBJ1-1; D uncertain. Germline-derived CDR1 and CDR2 are SGHAT and FQNNGV. Trimming took 1 base from V and 1 from J, leaving 4 bases between them. The CDR3 is 13 amino acids. CDR3 bases: TGTGCCAGCAGCTTAGGGAGGAACACTGAAGCTTTCTTT. This sequence encodes CASSLGRNTEAFF.

The rearrangement links TRBV5-6 to TRBJ2-2; D is possibly TRBD2 (5 bases). Trimming removed 4 bases from V and 5 bases from J, with 15 bases in between. The CDR3 loop spans 15 amino acids. Germline-derived CDR1 and CDR2 are SGHDT and YYEEEE. CDR3 DNA sequence: TGTGCCAGCAGCGTCGGGATTCTCGGGACCGGGGAGCTGTTTTTT. Translation gives CASSVGILGTGELFF.

This chain joins TRBV6-7 and TRBJ2-1; 10 bases are a match to TRBD1. TRBV6-7 is flagged as an ORF with uncertain function. The V and J ends lost 4 bases and 8 bases, in that order; junction bases with no gene match: 17. The CDR3 totals 18 residues. As DNA, the CDR3 is TGTGCCAGCAGTTTCCCCGGCGCCGGGACAGGGGAATTCGATGAGCAGTTCTTC. Translation: CASSFPGAGTGEFDEQFF.

V usage is TRBV28 and J usage is TRBJ1-4; no reliable D call. This CDR3 has 12 amino acids. Germline CDR1 and CDR2: MDHEN and SYDVKM. V was clipped by 6 bases and J by 4 bases, with 6 bases between them. The CDR3 region has the DNA TGTGCCAGCAGCGACAATAATGAAAAACTGTTTTTT. Amino acids: CASSDNNEKLFF.

The CDR3 DNA reads as TGCGCCAGCAGGTTGACAGTGACGGCTGAAGCTTTCTTT. It is translated as CASRLTVTAEAFF. This chain connects TRBV5-1 to TRBJ1-1, with D perhaps TRBD1 (5 bases). Germline assignment: CDR1 SGHRS and CDR2 YFSETQ. Deletions cut 5 bases from V and 6 bases from J, with 14 bases between. The CDR3 covers 13 residues.

This chain uses TRBV6-5 with TRBJ1-2; 8 positions agree with TRBD1. The CDR3 has 15 amino acids. Germline lookup yields CDR1 MNHEY and CDR2 SVGAGI. V gave up 11 bases and J gave up 5 bases; unmatched junction bases: 16. The CDR3 sequence: CAVLSTTGTGYGYTF. The CDR3 DNA sequence: TGTGCCGTTCTGTCTACAACCGGGACAGGATATGGCTACACCTTC.

The chain carries TRBV5-4 and TRBJ1-5; D is possibly TRBD1 (5 bases). Germline-derived CDR1 and CDR2 are SGHNT and YYREEE (reference sequence). V lost 4 bases and J 1 base, leaving 24 bases between the germline ends. This CDR3 spans 19 amino acids. The DNA of the CDR3 is TGTGCCAGCAGCCCTGCGGGGGGAGGGGCTCGAATCAGCAATCAGCCCCAGCATTTT. The encoded protein is CASSPAGGGARISNQPQHF.

V is TRBV5-5 and J is TRBJ1-2; perhaps TRBD1 as D (5 bases). CDR3 length equals 16 residues. Germline assignment: CDR1 SGHKS and CDR2 YYEKEE (reference sequence). V was trimmed by 0 bases and J by 0 bases, leaving 12 bases between them. The DNA for the CDR3 is TGTGCCAGCAGCTTGGGTTTCGGCAGGGCTAACTATGGCTACACCTTC. Translating it yields CASSLGFGRANYGYTF.

In this sample, this clone turned up once. The V gene is TRBV5-1, the J gene TRBJ2-7, with 8 bases that match TRBD1. Germline CDR1 is SGHRS and CDR2 is YFSETQ. V shed 4 bases, J shed 6 bases, and the junction held 6 bases outside the gene matches. The CDR3 covers 13 residues. Written as DNA, the CDR3 is TGCGCCAGCAGCAACCAGGGGGCGCCCGAGCAGTACTTC. Its translation is CASSNQGAPEQYF.

The chain recombines TRBV14 with TRBJ2-3; 7 bases match TRBD1. Unmatched junction bases numbered 4, after V lost 5 bases and J lost 5 bases. The CDR3 length is 13 residues. Germline loops: CDR1 SGHDN, CDR2 FVKESK. The CDR3 sequence: CASSKTGRDTQYF. CDR3 DNA sequence: TGTGCCAGCAGCAAGACAGGGAGAGATACGCAGTATTTT.

The chain recombines TRBV5-1 with TRBJ2-3; 8 bases align to TRBD2. Unmatched junction bases numbered 15, after V lost 4 bases and J lost 5 bases. The CDR3 has 17 residues. CDR1 is SGHRS and CDR2 is YFSETQ in the germline V gene. CDR3 sequence: CASSDHHRGGFRDTQYF. CDR3 coding DNA: TGCGCCAGCAGCGATCACCACCGGGGGGGCTTCAGAGATACGCAGTATTTT.

Only one count was recorded for this clone. The J gene is TRBJ1-6, the V gene TRBV5-4; TRBD1 might be the D (5 bases). The CDR3 consists of 17 residues. Deletions cut 4 bases from V and 7 bases from J, with 21 bases between. Germline V gene lookup returns CDR1 SGHNT and CDR2 YYREEE (reference sequence). The CDR3 DNA sequence: TGTGCCAGCAGCCGTGGGGGGGGTGGGGAACTAAATTCACCCCTCCACTTT. It codes for CASSRGGGGELNSPLHF.

This rearrangement joins TRBV29-1 to TRBJ2-7, with TRBD1 matching over 7 bases. J was trimmed by 5 bases and V by 6 bases; bases with no gene match: 7. In germline, CDR1 is SQVTM, CDR2 ANQGSEA. The CDR3 consists of 12 residues. CDR3 residues: CSVRQGIDEQYF. CDR3 nucleotides: TGCAGCGTCCGACAGGGTATAGACGAGCAGTACTTC.